The clone carrying this TCR beta chain was counted only a few times. The germline V gene encodes CDR1 SGHVS and CDR2 FQNEAQ. The J segment lost 3 bases and the V segment lost 1 base, leaving 8 bases of the junction unmatched. The CDR3 contains 19 residues. The data derive from a study of blood T cell repertoires in COVID-19. As for the study in general: Nucleic acid was either cDNA or gDNA, and it came from T cells, B-cell-depleted T cells, or PBMCs.

Repertoires were generated with immunoSEQ multiplex PCR, while TCRdb's copy carries only in-frame clones and drops some. The repertoire holds about 220,000 clones, with 70% to 90% as singletons. Source material: peripheral blood. The source is a man aged 30 to 45 who had recovered from COVID-19. V and J are TRBV7-8 and TRBJ2-2; 13 bases are shared with TRBD2. The CDR3 is CASSLGAGLAGLYTGELFF. The CDR3 DNA is TGTGCCAGCAGCTTAGGTGCGGGACTAGCGGGGCTGTACACCGGGGAGCTGTTTTTT.